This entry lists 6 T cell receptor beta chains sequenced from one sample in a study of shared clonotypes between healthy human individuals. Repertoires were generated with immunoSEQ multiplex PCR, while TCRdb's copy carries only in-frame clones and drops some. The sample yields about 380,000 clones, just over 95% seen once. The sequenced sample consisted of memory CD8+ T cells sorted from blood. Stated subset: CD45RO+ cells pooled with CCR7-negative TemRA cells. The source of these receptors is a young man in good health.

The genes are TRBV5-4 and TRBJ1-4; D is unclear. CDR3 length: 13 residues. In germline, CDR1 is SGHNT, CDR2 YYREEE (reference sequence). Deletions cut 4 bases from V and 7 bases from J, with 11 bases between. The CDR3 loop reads CASSPTPSEKLFF. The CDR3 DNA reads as TGTGCCAGCAGCCCGACCCCGAGTGAAAAACTGTTTTTT.

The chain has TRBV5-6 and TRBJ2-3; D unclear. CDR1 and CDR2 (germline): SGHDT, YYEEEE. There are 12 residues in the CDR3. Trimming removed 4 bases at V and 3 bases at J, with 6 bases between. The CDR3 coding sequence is TGTGCCAGCAGCGTCAGAACAGATACGCAGTATTTT. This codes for CASSVRTDTQYF.

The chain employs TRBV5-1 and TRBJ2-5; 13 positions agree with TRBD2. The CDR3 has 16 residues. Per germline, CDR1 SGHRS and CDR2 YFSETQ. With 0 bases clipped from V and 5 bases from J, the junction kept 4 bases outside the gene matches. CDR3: CASSLGGLAGVETQYF. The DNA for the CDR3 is TGCGCCAGCAGCTTGGGTGGACTAGCGGGAGTGGAGACCCAGTACTTC.

The CDR3 here is CASSLAGTHNEQFF. The CDR3 nucleotides are TGCGCCAGCTCCCTAGCGGGGACCCACAATGAGCAGTTCTTC. The rearrangement links TRBV5-1 to TRBJ2-1; 9 bases match TRBD2. V lost 7 bases and J lost 5; bases outside the gene matches: 7. CDR3 size: 14 residues. Looked up from germline, CDR1 is SGHRS and CDR2 is YFSETQ.

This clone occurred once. The chain's CDR3 is CASSSLTVNIQYF. CDR3 sequence (DNA): TGCGCCAGCAGCTCTCTGACCGTAAACATTCAGTACTTC. The chain uses TRBV4-1 and TRBJ2-4; D is uncertain. This CDR3 contains 13 residues. Looked up from germline, CDR1 is MGHRA and CDR2 is YSYEKL. V shed 5 bases and J shed 6 bases, with 11 bases lying between them.

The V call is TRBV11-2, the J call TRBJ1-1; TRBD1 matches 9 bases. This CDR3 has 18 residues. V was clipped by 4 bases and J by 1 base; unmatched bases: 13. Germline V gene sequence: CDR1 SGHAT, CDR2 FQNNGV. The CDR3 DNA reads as TGTGCCAGCAGCTCCAACCGTCGGACAGGGGTTGGGAACACTGAAGCTTTCTTT. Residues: CASSSNRRTGVGNTEAFF.